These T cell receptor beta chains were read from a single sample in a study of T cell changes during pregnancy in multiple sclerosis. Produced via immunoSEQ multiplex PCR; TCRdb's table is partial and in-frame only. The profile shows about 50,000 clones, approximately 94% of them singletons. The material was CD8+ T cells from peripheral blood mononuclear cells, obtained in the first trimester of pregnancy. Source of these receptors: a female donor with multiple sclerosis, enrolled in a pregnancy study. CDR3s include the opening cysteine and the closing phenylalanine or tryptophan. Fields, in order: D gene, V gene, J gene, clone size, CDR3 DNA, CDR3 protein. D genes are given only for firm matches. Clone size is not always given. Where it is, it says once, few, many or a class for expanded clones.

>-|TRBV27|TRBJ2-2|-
TGTGCCAGCAGTCTCCAGGGCACCGGGGAGCTGTTTTTT
CASSLQGTGELFF
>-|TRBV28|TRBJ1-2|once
TGTGCCAGCAGGCAGGGAGGCTATGGCCACACCTTC
CASRQGGYGHTF
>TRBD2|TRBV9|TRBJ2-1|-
TGTGCCAGCAGGGGGACTAGCGACAATGAGCAGTTCTTC
CASRGTSDNEQFF
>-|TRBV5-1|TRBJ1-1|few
TGCGCCAGCAGGGTCGGACAGACTGAAGCTTTCTTT
CASRVGQTEAFF
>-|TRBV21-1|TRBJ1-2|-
TGTGCCAGCAGCAAAGCCGCACAGGGTGGCTATGGCTACACCTTC
CASSKAAQGGYGYTF
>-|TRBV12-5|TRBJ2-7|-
TGTGCTAGTGCCTATATCCAGGGATCCTACGAGCAGTACTTC
CASAYIQGSYEQYF
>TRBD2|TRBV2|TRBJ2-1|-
TGTGCCACCCTATTAACTAGCGGGAGTTGGGATGAGCAGTTCTTC
CATLLTSGSWDEQFF
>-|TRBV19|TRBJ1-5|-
TGTGCCAGTAGTACCCCCAGGGTACGAGATCAGCCCCAGCATTTT
CASSTPRVRDQPQHF
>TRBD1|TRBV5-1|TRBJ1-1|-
TGCGCCAGCAGCGGGGGACAGGGTTTGAACACTGAAGCTTTCTTT
CASSGGQGLNTEAFF
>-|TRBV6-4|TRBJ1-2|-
TGTGCCAGCAGTGAGGGTACAGGGAATGGTCGTGGCTACACCTTC
CASSEGTGNGRGYTF
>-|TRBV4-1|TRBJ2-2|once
TGCGCCAGCAGCCAAGACTCGGGCGGGGAGCTGTTTTTT
CASSQDSGGELFF
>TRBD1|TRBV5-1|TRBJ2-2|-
TGCGCCAGCAGCAACTATCCGGACAGGGGGGTGAACACCGGGGAGCTGTTTTTT
CASSNYPDRGVNTGELFF
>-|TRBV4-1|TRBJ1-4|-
TGCGCCAGCAGCCCCCAACTTCGGGAAAAACTGTTTTTT
CASSPQLREKLFF
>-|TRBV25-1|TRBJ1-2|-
TGTGCCAGCAGTTGGGTGGGCTTTTTTAGGTATGGCTACACCTTC
CASSWVGFFRYGYTF
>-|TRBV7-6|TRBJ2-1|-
TGTGCCAGCAGCTTAGCGGTGGAAACGGGACTCCTAGACAATGAGCAGTTCTTC
CASSLAVETGLLDNEQFF
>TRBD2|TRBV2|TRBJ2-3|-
TGTGCCAGCAGGGGCCTAGCGGGAGGGGGCACAGATACGCAGTATTTT
CASRGLAGGGTDTQYF
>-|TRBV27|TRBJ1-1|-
TGTGCCAGCAGTTTAGGTCCGGAGGTCATTTCCGAAGCTTTCTTT
CASSLGPEVISEAFF
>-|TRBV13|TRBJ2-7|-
TGTGCCAGCAGCTTAGGGCGTCAGGGTAACTACGAGCAGTACTTC
CASSLGRQGNYEQYF
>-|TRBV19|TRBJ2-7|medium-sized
TGTGCCAGTAGTTCTCTGGCGGTAAACTACGAGCAGTACTTC
CASSSLAVNYEQYF
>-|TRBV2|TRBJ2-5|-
TGTGCCAGCAGAAAGGACAGTCCGGCAATGGAGACCCAGTACTTC
CASRKDSPAMETQYF
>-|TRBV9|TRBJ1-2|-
TGTGCCAGCAGCGGTGAGGGAACCAACTATGGCTACACCTTC
CASSGEGTNYGYTF
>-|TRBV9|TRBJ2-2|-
TGTGCCAGCAGCGCGACCGGGGAGCTGTTTTTT
CASSATGELFF